This entry concerns a single T cell receptor (beta chain). The authors extracted RNA and reverse transcribed it into cDNA as the sequencing template. Some clones are missing from TCRdb's copy, which holds only in-frame ones; the method was immunoSEQ multiplex PCR. This table holds more than 200,000 clones, roughly two thirds found once. The sample is drawn from a study of CD8+ T cells in alopecia areata. V was shortened by 2 bases and J by 8 bases, with 6 bases between the two germline ends. Germline CDR1 is MNHNY and CDR2 is SVGAGI (reference sequence). This CDR3 has 12 amino acids. The clonotype comes from a human donor with alopecia areata. This specimen consisted of CD4+ T cells sorted from blood, obtained at week 0. The rearrangement uses TRBV6-6 and TRBJ1-4; no reliable D call. CDR3 amino acids: CASSYEGEKLFF. CDR3 sequence (DNA): TGTGCCAGCAGTTACGAAGGGGAAAAACTGTTTTTT.